Listed below are T cell receptor beta chains from one sample, sequenced in a study of cytomegalovirus exposure and HLA in healthy donors. TCRdb keeps only in-frame clones here, not all; method: immunoSEQ multiplex PCR. The specimen's table records roughly 190,000 clones. Material for sequencing was PBMCs. These receptors all come from a man in his thirties or forties in good health and CMV-seronegative. CDR3s include the opening cysteine and the closing phenylalanine or tryptophan. The order of the fields is D gene, V gene, J gene, CDR3 protein, CDR3 DNA. The D gene is left open where the match is weak.

D gene: .
V gene: TRBV4-1
J gene: TRBJ1-1
CDR3 protein: CASRRAGVGPLEAFF
CDR3 DNA: TGCGCCAGCAGACGGGCGGGTGTGGGCCCCTTAGAAGCTTTCTTT

D gene: .
V gene: TRBV9
J gene: TRBJ1-1
CDR3 protein: CASSHTGNTEAFF
CDR3 DNA: TGTGCCAGCAGCCACACAGGGAACACTGAAGCTTTCTTT

D gene: TRBD1
V gene: TRBV5-6
J gene: TRBJ2-7
CDR3 protein: CASNRDRIYEQYF
CDR3 DNA: TGTGCCAGCAACCGGGACAGGATATACGAGCAGTACTTC

D gene: TRBD2
V gene: TRBV6-4
J gene: TRBJ2-5
CDR3 protein: CASSEGTSGKETQYF
CDR3 DNA: TGTGCCAGCAGTGAGGGGACTAGCGGGAAAGAGACCCAGTACTTC

D gene: .
V gene: TRBV4-1
J gene: TRBJ2-1
CDR3 protein: CASSQDPNEQFF
CDR3 DNA: TGCGCCAGCAGCCAAGATCCGAATGAGCAGTTCTTC

D gene: .
V gene: TRBV6-6
J gene: TRBJ1-6
CDR3 protein: CASSPTGQNSPLHF
CDR3 DNA: TGTGCCAGCAGCCCAACCGGACAGAATTCACCCCTCCACTTT

D gene: TRBD1
V gene: TRBV5-1
J gene: TRBJ2-2
CDR3 protein: CASSPGTANTGELFF
CDR3 DNA: TGCGCCAGCAGCCCCGGGACAGCAAACACCGGGGAGCTGTTTTTT

D gene: .
V gene: TRBV18
J gene: TRBJ1-1
CDR3 protein: CASSGGQSFMNTEAFF
CDR3 DNA: TGTGCCAGCTCAGGGGGCCAGAGTTTCATGAACACTGAAGCTTTCTTT

D gene: .
V gene: TRBV6-5
J gene: TRBJ2-7
CDR3 protein: CASSYATRTDSYEQYF
CDR3 DNA: TGTGCCAGCAGTTACGCCACTCGGACGGACTCCTACGAGCAGTACTTC

D gene: .
V gene: TRBV14
J gene: TRBJ2-7
CDR3 protein: CASPIPGVTAYEQYF
CDR3 DNA: TGTGCCAGCCCCATCCCGGGAGTTACAGCCTACGAGCAGTACTTC

D gene: TRBD1
V gene: TRBV5-1
J gene: TRBJ2-7
CDR3 protein: CASSVDRETYEQYF
CDR3 DNA: TGCGCCAGCAGCGTGGACAGGGAGACCTACGAGCAGTACTTC

D gene: TRBD1
V gene: TRBV28
J gene: TRBJ2-7
CDR3 protein: CASSLTVRSGTGNYEQYF
CDR3 DNA: TGTGCCAGCAGTTTAACGGTGCGCTCCGGGACAGGCAACTACGAGCAGTACTTC

D gene: .
V gene: TRBV5-1
J gene: TRBJ2-3
CDR3 protein: CASSSHKREPTDTQYF
CDR3 DNA: TGCGCCAGCAGCTCTCATAAGAGGGAGCCCACAGATACGCAGTATTTT

D gene: .
V gene: TRBV28
J gene: TRBJ2-7
CDR3 protein: CASLGGGTLPYEQYF
CDR3 DNA: TGTGCCAGCCTCGGAGGAGGGACTCTACCCTACGAGCAGTACTTC

D gene: .
V gene: TRBV5-1
J gene: TRBJ1-5
CDR3 protein: CASSLGTESYQPQHF
CDR3 DNA: TGCGCCAGCAGCTTGGGGACAGAGTCCTATCAGCCCCAGCATTTT

D gene: TRBD1
V gene: TRBV19
J gene: TRBJ1-2
CDR3 protein: CASSIIQGVNYGYTF
CDR3 DNA: TGTGCCAGTAGTATCATCCAGGGGGTTAACTATGGCTACACCTTC

D gene: .
V gene: TRBV5-6
J gene: TRBJ2-7
CDR3 protein: CASSLSRTARDSYEQYF
CDR3 DNA: TGTGCCAGCAGCTTGTCGAGGACAGCGAGGGACTCCTACGAGCAGTACTTC

D gene: .
V gene: TRBV2
J gene: TRBJ1-1
CDR3 protein: CASSRLEENTEAFF
CDR3 DNA: TGTGCCAGCAGTAGACTAGAGGAGAACACTGAAGCTTTCTTT

D gene: .
V gene: TRBV18
J gene: TRBJ1-6
CDR3 protein: CASSQSGVNSPLHF
CDR3 DNA: TGTGCCAGCTCACAGTCCGGGGTTAATTCACCCCTCCACTTT

D gene: .
V gene: TRBV19
J gene: TRBJ1-4
CDR3 protein: CASKSLQATTNEKLFF
CDR3 DNA: TGTGCCAGTAAGTCGTTACAGGCAACAACTAATGAAAAACTGTTTTTT

D gene: TRBD2
V gene: TRBV19
J gene: TRBJ2-7
CDR3 protein: CASAGGGEQYF
CDR3 DNA: TGTGCCAGTGCGGGGGGCGGCGAGCAGTACTTC

D gene: .
V gene: TRBV7-9
J gene: TRBJ1-4
CDR3 protein: CASSSTPGGGTATNEKLFF
CDR3 DNA: TGTGCCAGCAGCTCCACCCCGGGGGGGGGTACCGCAACTAATGAAAAACTGTTTTTT

D gene: .
V gene: TRBV7-9
J gene: TRBJ1-6
CDR3 protein: CASSLADREHNSPLHF
CDR3 DNA: TGTGCCAGCAGCTTAGCGGACAGAGAACATAATTCACCCCTCCACTTT

D gene: .
V gene: TRBV13
J gene: TRBJ1-1
CDR3 protein: CASSLVAVWEAFF
CDR3 DNA: TGTGCCAGCAGCTTAGTGGCGGTATGGGAAGCTTTCTTT

D gene: .
V gene: TRBV29-1
J gene: TRBJ1-2
CDR3 protein: CSVDNRENGYTF
CDR3 DNA: TGCAGCGTTGATAACAGAGAGAATGGCTACACCTTC

D gene: TRBD2
V gene: TRBV2
J gene: TRBJ2-7
CDR3 protein: CASMGLAGGKQYF
CDR3 DNA: TGTGCCAGCATGGGGCTAGCGGGGGGCAAGCAGTACTTC